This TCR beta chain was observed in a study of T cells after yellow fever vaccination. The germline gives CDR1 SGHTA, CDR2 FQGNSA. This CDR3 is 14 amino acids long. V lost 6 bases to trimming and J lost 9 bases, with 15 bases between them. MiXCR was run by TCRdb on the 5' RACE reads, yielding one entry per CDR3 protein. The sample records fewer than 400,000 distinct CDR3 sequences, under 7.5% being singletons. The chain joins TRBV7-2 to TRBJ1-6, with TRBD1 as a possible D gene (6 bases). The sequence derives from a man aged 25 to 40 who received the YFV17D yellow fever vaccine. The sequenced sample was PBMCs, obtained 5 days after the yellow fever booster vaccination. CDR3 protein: CASRLGQISSPLHF. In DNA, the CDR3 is TGTGCCAGCAGACTTGGACAGATAAGTTCACCCCTCCACTTT.